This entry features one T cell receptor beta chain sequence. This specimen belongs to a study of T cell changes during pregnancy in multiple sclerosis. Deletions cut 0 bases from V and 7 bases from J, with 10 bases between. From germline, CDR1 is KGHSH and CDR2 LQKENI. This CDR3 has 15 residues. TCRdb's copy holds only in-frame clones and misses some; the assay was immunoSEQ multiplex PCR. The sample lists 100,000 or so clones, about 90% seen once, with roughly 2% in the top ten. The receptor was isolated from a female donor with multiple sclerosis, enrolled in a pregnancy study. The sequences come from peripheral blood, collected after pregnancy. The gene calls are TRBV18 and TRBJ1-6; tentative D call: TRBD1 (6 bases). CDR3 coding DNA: TGTGCCAGCTCACCACCGCAGGGGATCAATTCACCCCTCCACTTT. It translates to CASSPPQGINSPLHF. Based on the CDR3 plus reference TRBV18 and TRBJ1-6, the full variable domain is NAGVMQNPRHLVRRRGQEARLRCSPMKGHSHVYWYRQLPEEGLKFMVYLQKENIIDESGMPKERFSAEFPKEGPSILRIQQVVRGDSAAYFCASSPPQGINSPLHFGNGTRLTVT.